This is a list of T cell receptor beta chains from one sample in a study of T cell repertoires in cytomegalovirus infection. TCRdb recomputed calls from the reads with MiXCR, one row per CDR3 protein. The sample has approximately 340,000 distinct CDR3 sequences, 25% to 30% seen once; the top ten hold around 18%. These receptors' targets are unknown. Sequenced material: cultured PBMCs, taken from culture after CMV antigen stimulation. All receptors derive from a human donor in good health (CMV status not recorded). Some clones in this sample may be carry-over from other donors' samples. CDR3s include the opening cysteine and the closing phenylalanine or tryptophan. A D gene is named only where the DNA matches it firmly. A clone size is listed for some rows: how often the clone was seen (once, few, many), or a class if it is expanded.

NA,TRBV12-3/TRBV12-4,TRBJ1-2,few,CASTRRGAYGYTF,TGTGCCAGCACCCGGCGGGGGGCGTATGGCTACACCTTC
TRBD2,TRBV6-2/TRBV6-3,TRBJ2-1,NA,CASSPGLAGFDEQFF,TGTGCCAGCAGTCCGGGGCTAGCGGGCTTCGATGAGCAGTTCTTC
NA,TRBV12-3/TRBV12-4,TRBJ1-1,NA,CASSPTGQGANTEAFF,TGTGCCAGCAGTCCCACGGGGCAGGGCGCGAACACTGAAGCTTTCTTT
NA,TRBV30,TRBJ1-1,NA,CAWSDEANTEAFF,TGTGCCTGGAGTGACGAAGCGAACACTGAAGCTTTCTTT
NA,TRBV11-2,TRBJ2-1,many,CASSLARYNEQFF,TGTGCCAGCAGCTTAGCTCGTTACAATGAGCAGTTCTTC
TRBD2,TRBV19,TRBJ2-7,many,CASSIGTSGNSYEQYF,TGTGCCAGTAGTATCGGGACTAGCGGGAACTCCTACGAGCAGTACTTC
NA,TRBV5-4,TRBJ1-6,NA,CASSLESSPLHF,TGTGCCAGCAGCTTGGAAAGTTCACCCCTCCACTTT
TRBD2,TRBV20-1,TRBJ2-5,NA,CSARGGGGAEETQYF,TGCAGTGCCCGAGGGGGCGGGGGGGCCGAGGAGACCCAGTACTTC
NA,TRBV7-2,TRBJ2-3,many,CASSLETDPSHPYF,TGTGCCAGCAGCTTAGAAACTGATCCTTCCCACCCGTATTTT
TRBD1,TRBV6-6,TRBJ2-2,NA,CASKGTGGTGELFF,TGTGCCAGCAAAGGGACAGGAGGAACCGGGGAGCTGTTTTTT
NA,TRBV11-2,TRBJ1-1,many,CASSLGQGSMNTEAFF,TGTGCCAGCAGCTTGGGGCAGGGAAGCATGAACACTGAAGCTTTCTTT
NA,TRBV6-1,TRBJ2-7,few,CASSEASGSYEQYF,TGTGCCAGCAGTGAAGCATCAGGGTCCTACGAGCAGTACTTC
NA,TRBV19,TRBJ2-1,NA,CASATGGGNEQFF,TGTGCCAGTGCCACCGGCGGTGGGAATGAGCAGTTCTTC
NA,TRBV27,TRBJ2-7,NA,CASTPSRGWHEQYF,TGTGCCAGCACTCCATCGAGGGGATGGCACGAGCAGTACTTC
NA,TRBV27,TRBJ1-6,many,CASPLKTGPEGNSPLHF,TGTGCCAGCCCACTAAAAACAGGGCCCGAGGGGAATTCACCCCTCCACTTT
NA,TRBV7-2,TRBJ2-3,many,CASSLEGLSTDTQYF,TGTGCCAGCAGCTTAGAAGGACTCAGCACAGATACGCAGTATTTT
NA,TRBV5-6,TRBJ1-2,few,CASSLEAWGINYGYTF,TGTGCCAGCAGCTTGGAGGCGTGGGGGATCAACTATGGCTACACCTTC
TRBD1,TRBV7-3,TRBJ2-2,NA,CASSLGQAAGELFF,TGTGCCAGCAGCTTAGGACAGGCGGCCGGGGAGCTGTTTTTT
TRBD2,TRBV27,TRBJ2-3,NA,CASRLRARGGADTQYF,TGTGCCAGCAGATTGCGAGCGCGGGGGGGTGCAGATACGCAGTATTTT
NA,TRBV12-3/TRBV12-4,TRBJ1-5,few,CASSYGRGDDQPQHF,TGTGCCAGCAGCTACGGGAGGGGCGACGATCAGCCCCAGCATTTT
NA,TRBV12-3/TRBV12-4,TRBJ1-1,NA,CASRSPVGTEAFF,TGTGCCAGCAGATCCCCAGTTGGGACTGAAGCTTTCTTT
TRBD2,TRBV7-2,TRBJ2-1,many,CASSLGGSGRMGDEQFF,TGTGCCAGCAGCCTCGGGGGTAGCGGGAGGATGGGGGATGAGCAGTTCTTC
TRBD2,TRBV7-2,TRBJ2-3,many,CASSLTSGSLTDTQYF,TGTGCCAGCAGCTTAACTAGCGGGAGTCTTACAGATACGCAGTATTTT
NA,TRBV6-6,TRBJ2-6,NA,CASRADYAVSGANVLTF,TGTGCCAGCAGGGCGGATTACGCAGTCTCTGGGGCCAACGTCCTGACTTTC
NA,TRBV19,TRBJ1-2,NA,CASSVPPGRRADLHGYTF,TGTGCCAGTAGTGTGCCCCCGGGCCGTCGGGCTGATTTGCATGGCTACACCTTC
TRBD1,TRBV3-1,TRBJ1-6,once,CASSDPRGTGGGSPLHF,TGTGCCAGCAGCGATCCTCGGGGGACAGGGGGCGGTTCACCCCTCCACTTT
NA,TRBV6-5,TRBJ2-7,NA,CASKRSRNYEQYF,TGTGCCAGCAAACGCAGCCGGAACTACGAGCAGTACTTC
NA,TRBV7-6,TRBJ1-1,once,CASMGNMNTEAFF,TGTGCCAGCATGGGAAATATGAACACTGAAGCTTTCTTT
NA,TRBV7-2,TRBJ1-1,many,CASSLDSDTEAFF,TGTGCCAGCAGCTTAGACTCGGACACTGAAGCTTTCTTT
NA,TRBV11-2,TRBJ2-7,few,CASSFGRRGRFSYEQYF,TGTGCCAGCAGCTTCGGACGACGAGGCAGGTTCTCCTACGAGCAGTACTTC
TRBD2,TRBV12-3/TRBV12-4,TRBJ2-7,NA,CASSRGGAVSYEQYF,TGTGCCAGCAGTCGGGGGGGGGCGGTTTCCTACGAGCAGTACTTC
NA,TRBV7-2,TRBJ2-3,many,CASSLPRSWGTDTQYF,TGTGCCAGCAGCTTACCGCGGTCTTGGGGCACAGATACGCAGTATTTT
TRBD1,TRBV12-5,TRBJ1-5,NA,CASGLQGAAPQHF,TGTGCTAGTGGTTTGCAGGGGGCCGCCCCCCAGCATTTT
TRBD2,TRBV7-2,TRBJ2-5,many,CASSLMGGGTQETQYF,TGTGCCAGCAGCTTAATGGGGGGGGGGACCCAAGAGACCCAGTACTTC
NA,TRBV4-1,TRBJ2-1,NA,CASSPLALANEQFF,TGCGCCAGCAGCCCTCTAGCGCTGGCCAATGAGCAGTTCTTC
NA,TRBV6-6,TRBJ2-4,NA,CASIARQAHGAKNIQYF,TGTGCCAGCATCGCGAGACAGGCCCATGGAGCCAAAAACATTCAGTACTTC
NA,TRBV19,TRBJ1-2,once,CASSITGAAYYGYTF,TGTGCCAGTAGTATTACAGGCGCAGCTTACTATGGCTACACCTTC
NA,TRBV19,TRBJ2-7,NA,CASRSGQLYEQYF,TGTGCCAGTAGGTCGGGACAACTTTACGAGCAGTACTTC
NA,TRBV10-3,TRBJ1-1,NA,CAISEPAGEAFF,TGTGCCATCAGTGAGCCCGCTGGGGAAGCTTTCTTT
NA,TRBV19,TRBJ2-3,NA,CASSGGRHGDTQYF,TGTGCCAGTAGTGGAGGAAGACACGGGGATACGCAGTATTTT
NA,TRBV20-1,TRBJ2-2,NA,CSAFRVAGELFF,TGCAGTGCTTTCAGGGTCGCCGGGGAGCTGTTTTTT
TRBD1,TRBV6-5,TRBJ1-3,few,CASSRQGDTIYF,TGTGCCAGCAGCAGACAGGGAGACACCATATATTTT
NA,TRBV6-8,TRBJ2-3,NA,CALRGSTDTQYF,TGTGCCCTCCGGGGGAGCACAGATACGCAGTATTTT
NA,TRBV2,TRBJ2-3,NA,CAMGTDTQYF,TGTGCCATGGGGACAGATACGCAGTATTTT
NA,TRBV7-2,TRBJ1-5,NA,CASSLRGQIRQPQHF,TGTGCCAGCAGCTTAAGGGGACAAATCCGTCAGCCCCAGCATTTT
TRBD1,TRBV5-4,TRBJ2-1,NA,CASSGTGTYNEQFF,TGTGCCAGCAGCGGGACAGGCACCTACAATGAGCAGTTCTTC
NA,TRBV28,TRBJ2-1,few,CASSLPPRGPYYNEQFF,TGTGCCAGCAGTTTACCCCCACGAGGACCTTACTACAATGAGCAGTTCTTC
TRBD2,TRBV6-2/TRBV6-3,TRBJ2-1,NA,CASSRSSGTSAYNEQFF,TGTGCCAGCAGCCGAAGCTCCGGGACTAGCGCTTACAATGAGCAGTTCTTC
NA,TRBV7-3,TRBJ2-3,NA,CASSPRGLRTDTQYF,TGTGCCAGCAGCCCGAGGGGGTTACGGACAGATACGCAGTATTTT
NA,TRBV7-9,TRBJ2-3,NA,CASIDLAGTADLTDTQYF,TGTGCCAGCATCGACCTGGCTGGGACGGCGGATCTCACAGATACGCAGTATTTT
TRBD1,TRBV7-9,TRBJ2-3,few,CASSLGGQGTNTQYF,TGTGCCAGCAGCTTAGGCGGACAGGGGACGAATACGCAGTATTTT
TRBD2,TRBV6-1,TRBJ2-7,NA,CASSEASGRAYEQYF,TGTGCCAGCAGTGAAGCTAGCGGGAGGGCCTACGAGCAGTACTTC
NA,TRBV5-4,TRBJ2-5,few,CASSFAGVDETQYF,TGTGCCAGCAGCTTCGCTGGGGTAGATGAGACCCAGTACTTC
NA,TRBV15,TRBJ2-1,NA,CATSTSLGGAGGEQFF,TGTGCCACCAGCACTAGCTTGGGGGGGGCAGGGGGTGAGCAGTTCTTC
NA,TRBV7-2,TRBJ1-3,many,CASSSQTRAALGNTIYF,TGTGCCAGCAGCTCGCAGACACGGGCTGCATTGGGAAACACCATATATTTT
NA,TRBV19,TRBJ1-5,NA,CASSTPKGLIFNHPQHF,TGTGCCAGTAGTACCCCTAAAGGCCTAATATTCAATCATCCCCAGCATTTT